The present T cell receptor (beta chain) was sequenced within a study of T cell responses to AZD1222 COVID-19 vaccine. Study-wide results and limits: Only a handful of people who got AZD1222 tested seropositive at baseline.

With regard to this clone: Its matching antigen is unknown.

Profiling relied on immunoSEQ multiplex PCR, and the TCRdb table lists in-frame clones only, not all of them. This sample carries more than 85,000 clones, 85% to 90% of them seen once, and the ten largest clones take approximately 15%. The input for sequencing was peripheral blood, taken on day 0 of AZD1222 vaccination. The receptor was derived from an adult in good health.

The CDR3 sequence: CASTLNLGGRAYGYTF. CDR3 nucleotide sequence: TGTGCCAGTACCTTAAACCTGGGGGGTCGCGCCTATGGCTACACCTTC. The chain is built from TRBV19 and TRBJ1-2; perhaps TRBD1 as D (5 bases). The CDR3 runs 16 residues. With 7 bases removed from V and 4 bases from J, the gap between germline ends came to 22 bases. The V gene's germline CDR1 is LNHDA and CDR2 SQIVND (reference sequence).